The sequence of this T cell receptor (beta chain) was determined in a study of T cell responses to AZD1222 COVID-19 vaccine. The V gene lost 2 bases and the J gene lost 2 bases, with 9 bases spanning the gap. There are 14 residues in the CDR3. From germline, CDR1 is LNHDA and CDR2 SQIVND (reference sequence). Study-wide results and limits: Donor demographics were predominantly white British with a female majority; clonal diversity may be underestimated.

Sequencing was performed with immunoSEQ multiplex PCR; in TCRdb, only in-frame clones are kept and a portion is missing. The sample contains around 110,000 clones, 80% to 90% of which appear only once. A remark on this clone: As yet, its antigen is unknown.

The rearrangement joins TRBV19 to TRBJ1-1; the D gene is possibly TRBD1 (5 bases). Here the sequenced sample was peripheral blood, taken on day 0 of MenACWY control vaccination. The source is an adult in good health. The CDR3 nucleotides read TGTGCCAGTAGTATACAGGGAGACAACACTGAAGCTTTCTTT. Protein product: CASSIQGDNTEAFF. Variable domain in full (rest from reference TRBV19 and TRBJ1-1): DGGITQSPKYLFRKEGQNVTLSCEQNLNHDAMYWYRQDPGQGLRLIYYSQIVNDFQKGDIAEGYSVSREKKESFPLTVTSAQKNPTAFYLCASSIQGDNTEAFFGQGTRLTVV.